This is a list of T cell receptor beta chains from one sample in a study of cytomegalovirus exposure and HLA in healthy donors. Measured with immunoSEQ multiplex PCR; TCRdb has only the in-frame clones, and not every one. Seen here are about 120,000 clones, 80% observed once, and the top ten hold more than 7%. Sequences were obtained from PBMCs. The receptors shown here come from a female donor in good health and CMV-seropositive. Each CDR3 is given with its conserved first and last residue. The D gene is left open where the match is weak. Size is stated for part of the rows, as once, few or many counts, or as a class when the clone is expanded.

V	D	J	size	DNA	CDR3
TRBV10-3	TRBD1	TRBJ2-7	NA	TGTGCCATCAGGACGGATCTGAAGGCAGGGGGCCTGCCGGTCCACGAGCAGTACTTC	CAIRTDLKAGGLPVHEQYF
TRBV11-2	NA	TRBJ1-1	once	TGTGCCAGCAGCTCCTTCCAGGGTGGTAGCACTGAAGCTTTCTTT	CASSSFQGGSTEAFF
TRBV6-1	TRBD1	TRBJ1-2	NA	TGTGCCAGCAGTGATGGGACAGGCCACTATGGCTACACCTTC	CASSDGTGHYGYTF
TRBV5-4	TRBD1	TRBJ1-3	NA	TGTGCCAGCAGCTCGGCTAGGGACAGAAAGAGCTCTGGAAACACCATATATTTT	CASSSARDRKSSGNTIYF
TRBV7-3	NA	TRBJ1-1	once	TGTGCCAGCAGCCCCCAGGTTGGGACTGAAGCTTTCTTT	CASSPQVGTEAFF
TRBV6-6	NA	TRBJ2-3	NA	TGTGCCAGCAGTCTCGGGACTTCGAACGGAGATACGCAGTATTTT	CASSLGTSNGDTQYF
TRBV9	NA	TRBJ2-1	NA	TGTGCCAGCAGCGTACTAGCCTTGGAATTTAATGAGCAGTTCTTC	CASSVLALEFNEQFF
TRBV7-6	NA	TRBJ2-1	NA	TGTGCCAGCAGCTTAGGGAGGGGGCCGACCTACAATGAGCAGTTCTTC	CASSLGRGPTYNEQFF
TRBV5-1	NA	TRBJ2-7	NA	TGCGCCAGCAGCTACGAAACAGGGGGAGGGCCGAGGGAGCAGTACTTC	CASSYETGGGPREQYF
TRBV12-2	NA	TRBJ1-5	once	TGTGCAAGTCGCCCAATCGATACCCCGAGGAGTTTTAGCAATCAGCCCCAGCATTTT	CASRPIDTPRSFSNQPQHF
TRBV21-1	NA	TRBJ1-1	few	TGTGCCAGCAGCAAAGGTGGGACAGAAGCTTTCTTT	CASSKGGTEAFF
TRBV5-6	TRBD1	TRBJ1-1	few	TGTGCCAGCAGCTGGGTGGGGCGACAGGGCCGAACTGAAGCTTTCTTT	CASSWVGRQGRTEAFF
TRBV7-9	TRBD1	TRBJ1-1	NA	TGTGCCAGCAGCCTACAGGGGGCGAACGCTGAAGCTTTCTTT	CASSLQGANAEAFF
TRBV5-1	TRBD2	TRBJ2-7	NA	TGCGCCAGCAGCTTCTCTAGCGGGCCAACCTACGAGCAGTACTTC	CASSFSSGPTYEQYF
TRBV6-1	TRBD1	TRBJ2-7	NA	TGTGCCAGCAGTGCAGGGGGCATCTACGAGCAGTACTTC	CASSAGGIYEQYF
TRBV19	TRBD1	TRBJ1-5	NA	TGTGCCAGTAGTATCCTAGAGACAGGGTATGGTCAGCCCCAGCATTTT	CASSILETGYGQPQHF
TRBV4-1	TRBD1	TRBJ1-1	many	TGCGCCAGCAGCCAATATTTTGGACAGGGAATGGGCGCTGAAGCTTTCTTT	CASSQYFGQGMGAEAFF
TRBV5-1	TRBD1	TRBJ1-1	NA	TGCGCCAGCAGCTGGAGGGGACAGGGGAACGCTGAAGCTTTCTTT	CASSWRGQGNAEAFF
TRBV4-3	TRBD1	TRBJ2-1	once	TGCGCCAGTAGTCCGGGGACAGGGGCTTACAATGAGCAGTTCTTC	CASSPGTGAYNEQFF
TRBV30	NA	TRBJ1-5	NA	TGTGCCTGGAGTGTACTTATCAATCAGCCCCAGCATTTT	CAWSVLINQPQHF
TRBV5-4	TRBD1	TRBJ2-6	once	TGTGCCAGCAGCTCGGAATTGACAGGGGCCTCTGGGGCCAACGTCCTGACTTTC	CASSSELTGASGANVLTF
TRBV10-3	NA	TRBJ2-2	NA	TGTGCCATCAGAGGGACGGAGGGAGGCGGGGAGCTGTTTTTT	CAIRGTEGGGELFF
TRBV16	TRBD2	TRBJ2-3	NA	TGTGCCAGCAGCGCCACTAGCGTAGGTGCAGATACGCAGTATTTT	CASSATSVGADTQYF
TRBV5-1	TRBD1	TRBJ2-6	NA	TGCGCCAGCAGCACAGGGGGCTCTGGGGCCAACGTCCTGACTTTC	CASSTGGSGANVLTF
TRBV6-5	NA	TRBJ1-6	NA	TGTGCCAGCAGACCTTACTCGCAGGATTCACCCCTCCACTTT	CASRPYSQDSPLHF
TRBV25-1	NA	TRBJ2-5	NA	TGTGCCGCCCAAAGGGGTGGCGGAGAGACCCAGTACTTC	CAAQRGGGETQYF
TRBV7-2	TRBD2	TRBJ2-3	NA	TGTGCCAGCAGCTTTACTAGCGGGGGAAGTAGAGATACGCAGTATTTT	CASSFTSGGSRDTQYF
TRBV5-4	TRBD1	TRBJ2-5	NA	TGTGCCAGCAGGCCGGGACAGGGTAGGGAAGAGACCCAGTACTTC	CASRPGQGREETQYF
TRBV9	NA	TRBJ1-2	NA	TGTGCCAGCAGCCTCGACAGGAACTATGGCTACACCTTC	CASSLDRNYGYTF
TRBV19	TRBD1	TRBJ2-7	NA	TGTGCCAGTACCCCAGGGGGCTCGCACGAGCAGTACTTC	CASTPGGSHEQYF